This T cell receptor (beta chain) comes out of a study of early T cells in non-severe SARS-CoV-2 infection. Study background: Chains stayed unpaired after sequencing of bulk RNA from unsorted whole blood.

Trimming stripped 1 base from V and 4 bases from J, with 10 bases between. CDR3 length: 14 residues. In germline, CDR1 is SGHAT, CDR2 FQDESV (reference sequence). Attachment of unique molecular identifiers to individual cDNA molecules was performed. TCRdb fed the 5' RACE reads into MiXCR, producing one record per CDR3 protein. The sample lists about 39,000 distinct CDR3 sequences, less than 8.5% occurring once. This clonotype has more than one count but fewer than ten. This sequence originates from an adult who was a healthcare worker with PCR-confirmed SARS-CoV-2 infection or an uninfected control (not recorded which). The chain uses TRBV11-1 and TRBJ1-1; D gene ambiguous. Source material: whole blood. CDR3 sequence reads: CASSLGRGGTEAFF. The CDR3 DNA sequence: TGTGCCAGCAGCTTAGGACGCGGTGGCACTGAAGCTTTCTTT.